This T cell receptor (beta chain) came from a study of cytomegalovirus exposure and HLA in healthy donors. Details on this clone: No antigen is known for it.

Study results and caveats: Later analysis placed DRB1 highest and HLA-C lowest in TCR association rates, which differed by HLA locus. According to a later analysis, most TCR beta chains associated with CMV appeared HLA-restricted.

This PCR relied on a set of 60 Vbeta primers and 13 Jbeta primers. Produced via immunoSEQ multiplex PCR; TCRdb's table is partial and in-frame only. The table shows some 160,000 clones, with almost 85% occurring only once. The TCR sequence derives from a woman aged 50 to 60 in good health and CMV-seronegative. What was sequenced was PBMCs.

CDR3 nucleotides: TGTGCCAGCAGCACACTAGCGGGGGGAAACAATGAGCAGTTCTTC. This gives the protein CASSTLAGGNNEQFF. V gene TRBV6-1 combines with J gene TRBJ2-1; 12 bases fit TRBD2. This CDR3 is 15 amino acids long. J lost 5 bases, V lost 6 bases, and 5 bases had no gene match. Per germline, CDR1 MNHNS and CDR2 SASEGT.